This entry concerns a single T cell receptor beta chain. Antigen: not known. The source of the sample is a study of regulatory T cells in long-lasting Graves disease. As to time point: newly diagnosed GD, antithyroid drugs for less than 3 months. PBMC RNA was the source of the TCR library. Assembly of TCR beta libraries relied on iRepertoire HTBI primers together with Arm-PCR of CDR3 regions. TCRdb fed the multiplex PCR reads into MiXCR, producing one record per CDR3 protein. This table has 350,000 to 550,000 distinct CDR3 sequences, more than 12% appearing once. CDR1 and CDR2 (germline): SQVTM, ANQGSEA. The length of the CDR3 is 16 residues. Trimming removed 1 base from V and 6 bases from J; junction bases left unmatched: 7. Regarding the study as a whole: With persistent disease, TRBV28, TRBJ1-2 and TRBJ2-5 were the favored segments.

These same records also appear under a second study, on T cells in Graves' hyperthyroidism and ophthalmopathy. That investigation notes: The primer set for the first-round RT-PCR of the TCR CDR3 was HTBI. Ophthalmopathy and stable hyperthyroidism were separated by a 13 V-J model.

This specimen was peripheral blood mononuclear cells (PBMCs), taken at new diagnosis, from a patient treated with antithyroid drugs. The chain couples TRBV29-1 to TRBJ2-1, with 12 bases that match TRBD2. The receptor's source is a woman under 40 with Graves disease. CDR3 residues: CSVEGQTSGSFNEQFF. The CDR3 DNA sequence: TGCAGCGTTGAAGGCCAGACTAGCGGGAGCTTCAATGAGCAGTTCTTC.